A single sample gave rise to the 14 T cell receptor beta chains below, sequenced in a study of cytomegalovirus exposure and HLA in healthy donors (dated by TCRdb to 2015 to 2018). Libraries were prepared through the immunoSEQ multiplex PCR assay. For the multiplex PCR, a mixture combining 60 forward primers for TCR Vbeta segments and 13 reverse primers for TCR Jbeta segments was used. TCRdb took over this immuneACCESS table, retaining in-frame rearrangements with V and J assigned. Such tables are incomplete; in checked studies, under half of the missing clones stem from an unresolved V gene, and the remainder is unexplained. Across this sample there are some 99,000 clones, with about two thirds seen only once. Clones ranked in the top ten supply 5.4% of the sample. The sequenced sample was PBMCs. These receptor sequences come from a woman in her seventies in good health and CMV-seropositive.

The J gene is TRBJ1-2, the V gene TRBV4-1; TRBD1 matches at 7 bases. V was pared by 4 bases and J by 2 bases, with 10 bases of the junction left unmatched. The CDR3 is 16 residues long. Looked up from germline, CDR1 is MGHRA and CDR2 is YSYEKL. The CDR3 region is CASSPRDSQINYGYTF. For the CDR3, the DNA is TGCGCCAGCAGCCCGCGGGACAGTCAGATCAACTATGGCTACACCTTC.

V is TRBV11-2 and J is TRBJ2-3, with D possibly matching TRBD2 (5 bases). This CDR3 contains 15 residues. The V end lost 1 base, the J end lost 4 bases, and 12 bases lay between the germline ends. Looked up from germline, CDR1 is SGHAT and CDR2 is FQNNGV. CDR3 loop: CASSLVGDGADTQYF. The CDR3 bases are TGTGCCAGCAGCTTAGTGGGAGACGGTGCAGATACGCAGTATTTT.

The chain employs TRBV21-1 and TRBJ2-7; TRBD2 is the table's D call, not checked against the DNA. TRBV21-1 is recorded as a pseudogene. The length of the CDR3 is 14 residues. CDR3 sequence: CASRGGTENYEQYF. The CDR3 nucleotides read TGTGCCAGCAGGGGCGGGACGGAGAACTACGAGCAGTACTTC.

The rearrangement joins TRBV5-6 to TRBJ1-2; TRBD1 matches at 7 bases. CDR3 size: 16 residues. V lost 4 bases to trimming and J lost 1 base; unmatched junction nucleotides: 10. Germline CDR1 SGHDT, CDR2 YYEEEE. CDR3 nucleotide sequence: TGTGCCAGCAGCGAAATACAGGGGCCCTATAACTATGGCTACACCTTC. Translation gives CASSEIQGPYNYGYTF.

This clone was seen a few times. The genes are TRBV25-1 and TRBJ2-7; D remains ambiguous. CDR1 and CDR2 from the germline V gene are MGHDK and SYGVNS. Trimming took off 10 bases at V and 8 bases at J, with 12 bases between the two ends. The CDR3 covers 10 residues. CDR3 DNA: TGTGCCACCTCACTCAGGAAGCAGTACTTC. It is translated as CATSLRKQYF.

The chain employs TRBV9 and TRBJ2-1, with TRBD2 matching over 9 bases. Germline CDR1 is SGDLS and CDR2 is YYNGEE. This CDR3 comprises 16 residues. Losses at the gene ends were 0 bases for V and 6 bases for J; bases not matched to a gene: 7. CDR3 coding DNA: TGTGCCAGCAGCGTAGGTTTAATAGCGGGGGTCAATGAGCAGTTCTTC. Translating it yields CASSVGLIAGVNEQFF.

The chain uses TRBV10-2 and TRBJ2-1; 9 nucleotides match TRBD2. The CDR3 runs 14 residues. The trim removed 4 bases at V and 5 bases at J, leaving 3 bases unmatched. Germline V CDR1 and CDR2: WSHSY, SAAADI. The CDR3 DNA sequence: TGCGCCAGCAGTGGGTCTAGCGGGAACAATGAGCAGTTCTTC. It encodes CASSGSSGNNEQFF.

The V gene is TRBV6-5, the J gene TRBJ1-1; D might be TRBD1 (5 bases). With 4 bases removed from V and 1 base from J, the gap between germline ends came to 7 bases. The CDR3 is 13 amino acids. CDR1 MNHEY and CDR2 SVGAGI come from the germline V gene. CDR3 sequence reads: CASSWGANTEAFF. The CDR3 DNA is TGTGCCAGCAGTTGGGGCGCGAACACTGAAGCTTTCTTT.

The rearrangement joins TRBV15 to TRBJ1-2; perhaps TRBD1 as D (5 bases). Germline loops: CDR1 LNHNV, CDR2 YYDKDF (reference sequence). The CDR3 consists of 13 residues. The V gene lost 9 bases and the J gene lost 0 bases, with 11 bases spanning the gap. The CDR3 loop reads CATGTGANYGYTF. Written as DNA, the CDR3 is TGTGCCACGGGGACGGGAGCTAACTATGGCTACACCTTC. The whole variable domain, filled in from reference TRBV15 and TRBJ1-2, reads DAMVIQNPRYQVTQFGKPVTLSCSQTLNHNVMYWYQQKSSQAPKLLFHYYDKDFNNEADTPDNFQSRRPNTSFCFLDIRSPGLGDTAMYLCATGTGANYGYTFGSGTRLTVV.

The chain carries TRBV5-1 and TRBJ1-1, with D unclear. The CDR3 runs to 13 residues. CDR1 is SGHRS and CDR2 is YFSETQ in the germline V gene. V lost 7 bases to trimming and J lost 0 bases, with 10 bases between them. The CDR3 is CASGAGLNTEAFF. DNA for the CDR3: TGCGCCAGCGGCGCGGGCTTGAACACTGAAGCTTTCTTT.

The chain has TRBV9 and TRBJ2-5; 8 bases match TRBD1. This CDR3 spans 14 amino acids. V lost 4 bases and J lost 5; bases outside the gene matches: 7. The germline V gene encodes CDR1 SGDLS and CDR2 YYNGEE. This CDR3 reads CASSLPGQEETQYF. Here the CDR3 DNA reads TGTGCCAGCAGCCTCCCGGGACAGGAGGAGACCCAGTACTTC.

This sequence joins TRBV12-5 and TRBJ1-3, with D maybe TRBD1 (6 bases). Germline V lookup: CDR1 LGHNT, CDR2 FRNRAP. This CDR3 is 14 amino acids long. V was trimmed by 5 bases and J by 6 bases, leaving 14 bases between them. DNA for the CDR3: TGTGCTAGTGGTCCAACAGGGTGGGCAAACACCATATATTTT. It codes for CASGPTGWANTIYF.

The chain's CDR3 is CASNRLVSPGTDLYGYTF. The CDR3 DNA is TGCGCCAGCAACCGATTAGTCAGTCCCGGGACAGATCTCTATGGCTACACCTTC. The rearrangement joins TRBV23-1 to TRBJ1-2, with 7 bases fitting TRBD1. TRBV23-1 belongs to the ORF category, with a function that is uncertain. This CDR3 contains 18 residues. V was clipped by 7 bases and J by 4 bases; unmatched bases: 21.

J is TRBJ2-3 and V is TRBV6-5, with D possibly TRBD1 on 6 matching bases. Germline lookup yields CDR1 MNHEY and CDR2 SVGAGI. V gave up 7 bases and J gave up 4 bases, with 15 bases separating them. There are 14 residues in the CDR3. CDR3 protein: CASKPISGADTQYF. CDR3 sequence (DNA): TGTGCCAGCAAACCCATATCAGGGGCAGATACGCAGTATTTT.